This T cell receptor (beta chain) derives from a study of cytomegalovirus exposure and HLA in healthy donors. 60 Vbeta and 13 Jbeta primers were used in PCR. This table comes from immunoSEQ multiplex PCR, and its TCRdb copy is limited to in-frame clones, with some not included. The data contain about 150,000 clones, roughly 85% of them singletons. Regarding the study as a whole: Several of the most significant clusters appeared, in a later analysis, to be linked to common viral pathogens. A classifier reportedly called cytomegalovirus status with high sensitivity and specificity.

In the case of this clone: The antigen remains undetermined.

V gave up 2 bases and J gave up 11 bases, with 13 bases separating them. CDR1 is SGHAT, CDR2 FQDESV, per germline (reference sequence). This CDR3 has 13 amino acids. V and J are TRBV11-1 and TRBJ2-1; D not certain. Sequencing was done on a sample of PBMCs. The receptor was derived from a man aged 30 to 45 in good health and CMV-seropositive. The CDR3 sequence is CASSLSGGPKQFF. The CDR3 nucleotides read TGTGCCAGCAGCTTAAGTGGTGGCCCCAAGCAGTTCTTC.